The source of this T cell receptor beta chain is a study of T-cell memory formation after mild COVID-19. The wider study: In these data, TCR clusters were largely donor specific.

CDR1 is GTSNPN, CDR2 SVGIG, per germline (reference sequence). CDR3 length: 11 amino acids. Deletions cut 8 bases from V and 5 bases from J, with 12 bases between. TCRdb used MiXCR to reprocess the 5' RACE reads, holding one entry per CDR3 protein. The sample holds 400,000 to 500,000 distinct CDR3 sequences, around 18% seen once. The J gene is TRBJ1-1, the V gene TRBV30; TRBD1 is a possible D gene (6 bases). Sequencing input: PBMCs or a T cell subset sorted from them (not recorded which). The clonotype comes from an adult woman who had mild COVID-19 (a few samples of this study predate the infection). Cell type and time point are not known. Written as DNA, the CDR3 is TGTGCCCGGACAGTGGGGACTGAAGCTTTCTTT. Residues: CARTVGTEAFF.